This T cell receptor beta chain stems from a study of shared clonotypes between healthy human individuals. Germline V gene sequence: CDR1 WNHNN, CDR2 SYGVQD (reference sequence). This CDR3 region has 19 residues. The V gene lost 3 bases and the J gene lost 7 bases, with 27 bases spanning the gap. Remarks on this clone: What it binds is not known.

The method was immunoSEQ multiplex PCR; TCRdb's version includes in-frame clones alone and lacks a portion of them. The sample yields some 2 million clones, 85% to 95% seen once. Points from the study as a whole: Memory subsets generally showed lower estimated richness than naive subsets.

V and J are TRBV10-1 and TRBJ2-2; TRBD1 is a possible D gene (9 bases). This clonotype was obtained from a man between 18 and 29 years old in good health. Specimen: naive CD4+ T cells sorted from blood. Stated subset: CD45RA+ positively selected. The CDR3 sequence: CASSDRLLAGQGKIGELFF. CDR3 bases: TGCGCCAGCAGTGATCGTTTGTTAGCGGGACAGGGTAAAATCGGGGAGCTGTTTTTT.